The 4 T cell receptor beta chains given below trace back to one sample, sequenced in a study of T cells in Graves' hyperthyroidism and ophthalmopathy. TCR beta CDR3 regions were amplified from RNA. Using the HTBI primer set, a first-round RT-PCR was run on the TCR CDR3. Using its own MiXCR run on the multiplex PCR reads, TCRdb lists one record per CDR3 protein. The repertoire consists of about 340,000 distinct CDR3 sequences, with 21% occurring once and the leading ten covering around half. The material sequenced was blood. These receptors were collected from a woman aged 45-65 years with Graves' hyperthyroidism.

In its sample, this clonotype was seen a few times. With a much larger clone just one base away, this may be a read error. The CDR3 here is CASSLRDRSRSGYTF. Here the CDR3 DNA reads TGTGCCAGCAGCCTACGGGACCGCAGTCGAAGTGGCTACACCTTC. This chain joins TRBV3-1 and TRBJ1-2; weak D call: TRBD1 (5 bases). The CDR3 runs 15 residues. The germline CDR1 and CDR2 sequences are LGHDT and YNNKEL (reference sequence). V was clipped by 4 bases and J by 7 bases, with 19 bases between them.

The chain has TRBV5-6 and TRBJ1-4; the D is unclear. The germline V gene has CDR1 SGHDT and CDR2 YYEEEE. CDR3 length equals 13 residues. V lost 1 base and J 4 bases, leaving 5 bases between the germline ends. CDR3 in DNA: TGTGCCAGCAGCTTGTCCAGTAATGAAAAACTGTTTTTT. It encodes CASSLSSNEKLFF.

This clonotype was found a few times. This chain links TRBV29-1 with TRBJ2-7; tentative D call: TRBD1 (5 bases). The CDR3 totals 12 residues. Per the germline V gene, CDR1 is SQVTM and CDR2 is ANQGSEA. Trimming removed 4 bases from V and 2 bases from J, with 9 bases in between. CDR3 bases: TGCAGCGTTGGGTTGACAGCCTACGAGCAGTACTTC. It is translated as CSVGLTAYEQYF.

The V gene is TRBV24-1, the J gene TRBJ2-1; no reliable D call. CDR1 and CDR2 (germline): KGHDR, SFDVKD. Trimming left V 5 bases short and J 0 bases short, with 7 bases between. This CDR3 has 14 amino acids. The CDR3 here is CATSVSASYNEQFF. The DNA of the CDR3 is TGTGCCACCAGTGTGTCGGCCTCCTACAATGAGCAGTTCTTC.